A single sample gave rise to the 2 T cell receptor beta chains below, sequenced in a study of cytomegalovirus exposure and HLA in healthy donors. The PCR had 60 Vbeta and 13 Jbeta primers. Sequencing used immunoSEQ multiplex PCR; TCRdb keeps in-frame clones, though not all of them. Found here are about 94,000 clones, under 80% of them singletons; the top ten hold roughly 7.1%. Material: PBMCs. These receptors originate from a man in his forties in good health and CMV-seropositive.

This chain joins TRBV5-1 and TRBJ2-2, with no clear D. The V and J ends lost 0 bases and 1 base respectively, with 7 bases between them. The V gene's germline CDR1 is SGHRS and CDR2 YFSETQ. The CDR3 runs to 15 residues. The CDR3 is CASSLGRGNTGELFF. The CDR3 DNA sequence: TGCGCCAGCAGCTTGGGGAGAGGGAACACCGGGGAGCTGTTTTTT.

The gene calls are TRBV4-3 and TRBJ2-7; TRBD2 aligns across 16 bases. Trimming at V came to 0 bases and at J to 2 bases, leaving 1 base not matched to a gene. Germline-derived CDR1 and CDR2 are LGHNA and YSLEER. CDR3 length: 17 amino acids. In nucleotides, the CDR3 is TGCGCCAGCAGCCAAGAGGGACTAGCGGGGGGGACCTACGAGCAGTACTTC. Translated: CASSQEGLAGGTYEQYF.